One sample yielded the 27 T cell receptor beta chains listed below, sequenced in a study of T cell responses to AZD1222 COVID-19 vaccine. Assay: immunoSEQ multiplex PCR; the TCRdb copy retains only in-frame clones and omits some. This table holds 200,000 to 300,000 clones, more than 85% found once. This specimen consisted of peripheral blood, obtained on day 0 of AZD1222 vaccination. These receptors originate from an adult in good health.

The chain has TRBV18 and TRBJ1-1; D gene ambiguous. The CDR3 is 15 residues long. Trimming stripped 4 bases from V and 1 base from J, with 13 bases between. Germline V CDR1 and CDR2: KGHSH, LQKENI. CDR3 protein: CASSLNLVENTEAFF. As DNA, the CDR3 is TGTGCCAGCTCACTCAACTTAGTCGAGAACACTGAAGCTTTCTTT.

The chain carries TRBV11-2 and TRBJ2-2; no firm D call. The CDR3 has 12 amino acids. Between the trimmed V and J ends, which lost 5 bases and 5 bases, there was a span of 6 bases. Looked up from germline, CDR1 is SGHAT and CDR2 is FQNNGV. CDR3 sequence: CASSPTTGELFF. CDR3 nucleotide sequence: TGTGCCAGCAGCCCTACGACCGGGGAGCTGTTTTTT.

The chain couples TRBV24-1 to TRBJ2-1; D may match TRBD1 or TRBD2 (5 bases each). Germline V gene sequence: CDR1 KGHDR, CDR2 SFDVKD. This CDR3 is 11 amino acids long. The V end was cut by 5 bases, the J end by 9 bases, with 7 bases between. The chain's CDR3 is CATSGGIEQFF. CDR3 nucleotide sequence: TGTGCCACCAGTGGGGGGATTGAGCAGTTCTTC.

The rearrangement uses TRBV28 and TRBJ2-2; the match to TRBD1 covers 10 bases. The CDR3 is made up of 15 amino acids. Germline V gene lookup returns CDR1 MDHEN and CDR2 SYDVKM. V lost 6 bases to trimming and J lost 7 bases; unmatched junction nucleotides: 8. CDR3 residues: CASRTGQGTLGELFF. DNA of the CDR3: TGTGCCAGCAGGACGGGACAGGGGACGCTCGGGGAGCTGTTTTTT.

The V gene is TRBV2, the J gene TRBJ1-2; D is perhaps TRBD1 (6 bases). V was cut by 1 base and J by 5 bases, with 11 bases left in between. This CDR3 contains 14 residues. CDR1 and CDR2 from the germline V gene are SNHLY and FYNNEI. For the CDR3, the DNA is TGTGCCAGCAGTGAAGGGGGCAGGGGATATGGCTACACCTTC. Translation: CASSEGGRGYGYTF. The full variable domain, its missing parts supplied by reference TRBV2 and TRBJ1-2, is EPEVTQTPSHQVTQMGQEVILRCVPISNHLYFYWYRQILGQKVEFLVSFYNNEISEKSEIFDDQFSVERPDGSNFTLKIRSTKLEDSAMYFCASSEGGRGYGYTFGSGTRLTVV.

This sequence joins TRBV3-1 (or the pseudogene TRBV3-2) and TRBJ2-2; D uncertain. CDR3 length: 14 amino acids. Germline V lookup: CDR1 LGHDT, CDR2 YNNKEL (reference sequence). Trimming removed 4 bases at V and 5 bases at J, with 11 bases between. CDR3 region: CASSPLRPTGELFF. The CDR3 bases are TGTGCCAGCAGCCCCCTCAGGCCGACCGGGGAGCTGTTTTTT.

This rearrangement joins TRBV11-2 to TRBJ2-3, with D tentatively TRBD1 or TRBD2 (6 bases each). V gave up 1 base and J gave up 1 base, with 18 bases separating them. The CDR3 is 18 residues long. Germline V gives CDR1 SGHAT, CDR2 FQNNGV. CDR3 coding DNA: TGTGCCAGCAGCTTAGCCAGGGTAGGGGGGTTTCGCACAGATACGCAGTATTTT. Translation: CASSLARVGGFRTDTQYF.

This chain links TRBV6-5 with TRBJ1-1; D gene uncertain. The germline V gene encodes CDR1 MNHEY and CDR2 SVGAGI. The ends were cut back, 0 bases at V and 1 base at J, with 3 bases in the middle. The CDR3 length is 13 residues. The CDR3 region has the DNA TGTGCCAGCAGTTACTCCCAGAACACTGAAGCTTTCTTT. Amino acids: CASSYSQNTEAFF.

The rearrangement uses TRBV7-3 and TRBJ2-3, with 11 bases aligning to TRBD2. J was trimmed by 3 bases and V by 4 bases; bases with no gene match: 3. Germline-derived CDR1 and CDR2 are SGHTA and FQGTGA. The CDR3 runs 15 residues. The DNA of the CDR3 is TGTGCCAGCAGCTCGATAGCGGGGGGGACAGATACGCAGTATTTT. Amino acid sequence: CASSSIAGGTDTQYF.

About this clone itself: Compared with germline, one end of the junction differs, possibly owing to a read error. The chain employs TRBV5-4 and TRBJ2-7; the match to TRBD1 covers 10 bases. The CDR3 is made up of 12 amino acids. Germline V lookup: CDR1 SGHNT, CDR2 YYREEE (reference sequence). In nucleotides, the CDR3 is TGTGCCAGCAGCAGTCCGGGACAGGGGAATATCTTC. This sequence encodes CASSSPGQGNIF.

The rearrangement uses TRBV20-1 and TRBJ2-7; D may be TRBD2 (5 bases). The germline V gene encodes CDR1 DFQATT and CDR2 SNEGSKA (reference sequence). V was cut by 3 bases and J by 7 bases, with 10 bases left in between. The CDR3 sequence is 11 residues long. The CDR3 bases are TGCAGTGCTAGCGCGCCGGGGGAGCAGTACTTC. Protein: CSASAPGEQYF.

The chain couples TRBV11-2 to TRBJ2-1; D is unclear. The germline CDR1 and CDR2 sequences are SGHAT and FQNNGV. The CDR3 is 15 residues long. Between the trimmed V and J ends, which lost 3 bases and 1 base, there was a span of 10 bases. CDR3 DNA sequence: TGTGCCAGCAGCTTGGTAACTGGGTCCTACAATGAGCAGTTCTTC. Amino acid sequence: CASSLVTGSYNEQFF.

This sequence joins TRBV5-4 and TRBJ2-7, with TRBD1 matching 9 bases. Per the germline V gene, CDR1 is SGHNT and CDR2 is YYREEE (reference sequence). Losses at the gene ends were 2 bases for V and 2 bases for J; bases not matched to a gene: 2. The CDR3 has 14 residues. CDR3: CASSFGTGTYEQYF. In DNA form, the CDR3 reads TGTGCCAGCAGCTTCGGGACAGGGACCTACGAGCAGTACTTC.

Here the CDR3 DNA reads TGCAGCGTTGCGAAGGGGACCGGAAACACCATATATTTT. It translates to CSVAKGTGNTIYF. The rearrangement joins TRBV29-1 to TRBJ1-3; tentatively, D is TRBD1 (5 bases). The CDR3 contains 13 residues. Trimming shortened V by 4 bases and J by 4 bases, and 11 bases separated the two germline ends. Germline values: CDR1 SQVTM, CDR2 ANQGSEA.

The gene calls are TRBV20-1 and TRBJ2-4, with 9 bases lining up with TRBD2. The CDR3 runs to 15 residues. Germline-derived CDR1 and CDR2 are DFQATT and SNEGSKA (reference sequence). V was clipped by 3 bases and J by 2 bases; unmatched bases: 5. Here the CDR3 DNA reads TGCAGTGCTAGTAAGGCGGGGGGGCCCAAAAACATTCAGTACTTC. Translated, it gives CSASKAGGPKNIQYF.

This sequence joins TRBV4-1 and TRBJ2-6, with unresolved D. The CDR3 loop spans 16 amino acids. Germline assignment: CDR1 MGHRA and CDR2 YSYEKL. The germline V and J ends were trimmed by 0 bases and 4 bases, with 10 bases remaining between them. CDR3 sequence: CASSQEGQAGANVLTF. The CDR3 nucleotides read TGCGCCAGCAGCCAAGAAGGGCAGGCCGGGGCCAACGTCCTGACTTTC.

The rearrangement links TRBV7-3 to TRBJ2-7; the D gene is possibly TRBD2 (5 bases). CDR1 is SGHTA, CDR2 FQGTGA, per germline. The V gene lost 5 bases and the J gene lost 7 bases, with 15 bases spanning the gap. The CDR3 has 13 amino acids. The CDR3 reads CASSPGGPGEQYF. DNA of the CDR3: TGTGCCAGCAGCCCAGGTGGCCCGGGGGAGCAGTACTTC. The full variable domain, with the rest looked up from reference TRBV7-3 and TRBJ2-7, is GAGVSQTPSNKVTEKGKYVELRCDPISGHTALYWYRQSLGQGPEFLIYFQGTGAADDSGLPNDRFFAVRPEGSVSTLKIQRTERGDSAVYLCASSPGGPGEQYFGPGTRLTVT.

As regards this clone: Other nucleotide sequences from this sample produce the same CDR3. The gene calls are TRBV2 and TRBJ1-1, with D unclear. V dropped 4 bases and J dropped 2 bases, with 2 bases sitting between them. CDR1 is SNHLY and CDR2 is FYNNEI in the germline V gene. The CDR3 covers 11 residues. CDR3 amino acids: CASSVNTEAFF. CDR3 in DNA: TGTGCCAGCAGTGTCAACACTGAAGCTTTCTTT.

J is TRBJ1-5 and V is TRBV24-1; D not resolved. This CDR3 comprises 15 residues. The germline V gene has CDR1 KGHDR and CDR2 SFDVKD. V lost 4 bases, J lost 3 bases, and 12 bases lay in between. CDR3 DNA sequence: TGTGCCACCAGTGACCCCGACGAGCTCAATCAGCCCCAGCATTTT. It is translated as CATSDPDELNQPQHF.

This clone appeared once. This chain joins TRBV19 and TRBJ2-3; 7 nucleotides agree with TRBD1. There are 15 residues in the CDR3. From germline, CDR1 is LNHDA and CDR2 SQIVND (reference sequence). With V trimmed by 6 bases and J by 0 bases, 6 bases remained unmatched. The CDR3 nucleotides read TGTGCCAGTAGCTCGACAGGGATTAGCACAGATACGCAGTATTTT. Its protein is CASSSTGISTDTQYF.

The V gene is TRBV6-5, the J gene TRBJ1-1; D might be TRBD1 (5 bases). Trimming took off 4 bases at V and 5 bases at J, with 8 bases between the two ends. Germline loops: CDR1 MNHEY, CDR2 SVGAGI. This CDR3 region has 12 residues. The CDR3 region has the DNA TGTGCCAGCAGTTCCGGGGGGACTGAAGCTTTCTTT. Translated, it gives CASSSGGTEAFF.

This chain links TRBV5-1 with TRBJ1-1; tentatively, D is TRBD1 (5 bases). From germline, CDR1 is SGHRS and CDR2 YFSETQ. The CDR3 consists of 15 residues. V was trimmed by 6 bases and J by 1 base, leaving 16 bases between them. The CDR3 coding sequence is TGCGCCAGCAACCCCTCGGGACGGCAGAACACTGAAGCTTTCTTT. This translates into CASNPSGRQNTEAFF.

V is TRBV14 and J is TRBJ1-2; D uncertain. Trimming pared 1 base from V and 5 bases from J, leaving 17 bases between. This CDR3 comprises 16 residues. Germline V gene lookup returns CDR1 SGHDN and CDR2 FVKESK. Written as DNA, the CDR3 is TGTGCCAGCAGCCAAGTTCGTCTGGGATCCTTTTATGGCTACACCTTC. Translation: CASSQVRLGSFYGYTF.

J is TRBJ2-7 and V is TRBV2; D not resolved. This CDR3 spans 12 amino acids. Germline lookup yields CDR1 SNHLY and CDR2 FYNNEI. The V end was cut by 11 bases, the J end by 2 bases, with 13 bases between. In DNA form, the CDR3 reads TGTGCCTCGTGCAGGATGACCTACGAGCAGTACTTC. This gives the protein CASCRMTYEQYF.

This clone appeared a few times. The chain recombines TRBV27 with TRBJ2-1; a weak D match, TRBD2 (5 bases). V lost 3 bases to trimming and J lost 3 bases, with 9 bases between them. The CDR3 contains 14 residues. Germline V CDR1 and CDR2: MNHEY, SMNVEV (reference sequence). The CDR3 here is CASSLVSDYNEQFF. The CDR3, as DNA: TGTGCCAGCAGTTTGGTTAGCGACTACAATGAGCAGTTCTTC.

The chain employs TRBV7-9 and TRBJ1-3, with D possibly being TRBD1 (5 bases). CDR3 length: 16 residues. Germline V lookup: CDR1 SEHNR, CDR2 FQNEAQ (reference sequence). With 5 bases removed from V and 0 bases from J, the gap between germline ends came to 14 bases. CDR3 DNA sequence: TGTGCCAGCAGCCCACCGGACACATACTCTGGAAACACCATATATTTT. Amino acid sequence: CASSPPDTYSGNTIYF.

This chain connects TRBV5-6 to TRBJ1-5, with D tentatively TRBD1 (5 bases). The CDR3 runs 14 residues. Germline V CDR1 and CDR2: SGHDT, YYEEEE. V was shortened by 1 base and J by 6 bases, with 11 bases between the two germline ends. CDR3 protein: CASSLMGEGQPQHF. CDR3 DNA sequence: TGTGCCAGCAGCTTGATGGGGGAGGGTCAGCCCCAGCATTTT.